The 10 T cell receptor beta chains presented below share a single source sample, sequenced in a study of identical twins' blood T cells. TCRdb fed the 5' RACE reads into MiXCR, producing one record per CDR3 protein. The sample includes around 380,000 distinct CDR3 sequences, 25% to 35% of them seen just once. The sequencing sample was made of PBMCs. All receptors derive from a woman between 18 and 55 years old in good health.

The chain has TRBV5-1 and TRBJ2-2; D remains unclear. The CDR3 spans 14 residues. CDR1 and CDR2 (germline): SGHRS, YFSETQ. V gave up 3 bases and J gave up 1 base, with 7 bases separating them. CDR3 coding DNA: TGCGCCAGCAGCTCCGCACTGAACACCGGGGAGCTGTTTTTT. It translates to CASSSALNTGELFF.

This clonotype was picked up a small number of times. The V and J genes are TRBV29-1 and TRBJ2-2; D is unclear. V lost 6 bases to trimming and J lost 1 base, with 12 bases between them. Germline-derived CDR1 and CDR2 are SQVTM and ANQGSEA. The CDR3 is 14 amino acids. The CDR3 here is CSVGSRLNTGELFF. The DNA of the CDR3 is TGCAGCGTGGGAAGCCGACTGAACACCGGGGAGCTGTTTTTT.

The CDR3 is CSARPPSSYEQYF. The CDR3 DNA follows: TGCAGTGCTAGACCACCCAGCTCCTACGAGCAGTACTTC. V usage is TRBV20-1 and J usage is TRBJ2-7; D remains unclear. The CDR3 extends over 13 amino acids. V gave up 2 bases and J gave up 0 bases, with 8 bases separating them. CDR1 and CDR2 from the germline V gene are DFQATT and SNEGSKA (reference sequence).

This clonotype occurred a few times. The chain carries TRBV3-1 and TRBJ2-2; a possible D gene is TRBD2 (6 bases). Germline CDR1 reads LGHDT; CDR2 reads YNNKEL (reference sequence). Trimming left V 0 bases short and J 7 bases short, with 9 bases between. The CDR3 length is 14 residues. The CDR3 DNA sequence: TGTGCCAGCAGCCAAGAGGCTAGCGACGGGGAGCTGTTTTTT. This gives the protein CASSQEASDGELFF.

This clonotype has only a few counts. V and J are TRBV5-4 and TRBJ1-1; 7 nucleotides align to TRBD1. This CDR3 comprises 14 residues. The trim removed 3 bases at V and 10 bases at J, leaving 12 bases unmatched. In germline, CDR1 is SGHNT, CDR2 YYREEE (reference sequence). CDR3 nucleotides: TGTGCCAGCAGCTCAGGGCAAGGGGGCGCCGGAGCTTTCTTT. Translation gives CASSSGQGGAGAFF.

The chain is built from TRBV6-2 or TRBV6-3 and TRBJ1-1, with no clear D. The germline V gene has CDR1 MNHEY and CDR2 SVGEGT. The CDR3 spans 15 residues. V was trimmed by 2 bases and J by 0 bases, leaving 10 bases between them. The CDR3 region is CASSYDVVLNTEAFF. CDR3 sequence (DNA): TGTGCCAGCAGTTACGACGTGGTCTTGAACACTGAAGCTTTCTTT.

This clonotype was recorded a few times. The chain combines TRBV7-9 with TRBJ1-4; possibly TRBD1 for D (6 bases). V shed 1 base and J shed 3 bases, with 9 bases lying between them. The germline CDR1 and CDR2 sequences are SEHNR and FQNEAQ (reference sequence). The CDR3 is 15 residues long. CDR3 coding DNA: TGTGCCAGCAGCTTAGTAGGGACATCTAATGAAAAACTGTTTTTT. It encodes CASSLVGTSNEKLFF.

The V call is TRBV5-1, the J call TRBJ1-1; 7 bases agree with TRBD1. The V segment lost 6 bases and the J segment 1 base; nucleotides outside the gene matches: 9. The length of the CDR3 is 15 residues. Per germline, CDR1 SGHRS and CDR2 YFSETQ. The CDR3 loop is CASTRYGDRNTEAFF. CDR3 coding DNA: TGCGCCAGCACCAGGTACGGGGACAGGAACACTGAAGCTTTCTTT. The whole variable domain, remainder taken from reference TRBV5-1 and TRBJ1-1, is KAGVTQTPRYLIKTRGQQVTLSCSPISGHRSVSWYQQTPGQGLQFLFEYFSETQRNKGNFPGRFSGRQFSNSRSEMNVSTLELGDSALYLCASTRYGDRNTEAFFGQGTRLTVV.

The chain uses TRBV12-3 or TRBV12-4 and TRBJ1-1; D is unclear. The ends were cut back, 3 bases at V and 5 bases at J, with 10 bases in the middle. The CDR3 is 13 residues long. The CDR3 reads CASSLKVETEAFF. The CDR3 nucleotides are TGTGCCAGCAGTTTGAAGGTAGAGACTGAAGCTTTCTTT.

This clonotype was found a few times. The rearrangement links TRBV5-1 to TRBJ2-1; TRBD2 might be the D (6 bases). The CDR3 length is 16 residues. The V end lost 0 bases, the J end lost 4 bases, and 14 bases lay between the germline ends. Germline CDR1 and CDR2: SGHRS and YFSETQ. The CDR3 nucleotides are TGCGCCAGCAGCTTGGACGGGGGACCGAATTACAATGAGCAGTTCTTC. As protein: CASSLDGGPNYNEQFF.